This TCR beta chain is from a study of blood T cell repertoires in COVID-19 (dated by TCRdb to about 2020). Regarding the study in general: The collaborator samples originated in the United States, Italy and Spain and spanned the acute and convalescent phases of COVID-19. The material from the prospective study consisted of cDNA or gDNA derived from T cells, B-cell-depleted T cells, or PBMCs. The dataset comprised deeply sampled blood TCRbeta repertoires from subjects exposed to, actively infected with, or recovered from COVID-19. The repertoires were released in a freely available public database meant as a resource for research on the immune response to SARS-CoV-2. Samples were obtained from the ongoing ImmuneRACE study (first 160 participants) and from 1,000 to 1,500 subjects provided by 6 global collaborators. A de-identified subject ID, COVID-19 status, age in years and sex were almost always included in the sample metadata. HLA class I and class II types, where available, came from metadata supplied by the sample provider rather than from assay-based typing. What the authors observed across the whole study: The quantity of clinical and demographic metadata differed by source and by participant and was supplied without curation.

Trimming takes 0 bases off V and 1 base off J; junction bases not matched to a gene: 2. The CDR3 spans 15 residues, from the cysteine through the phenylalanine. Of the read, only the CDR3 DNA is kept; its 45 bases are in frame from base 1. Based on the germline V gene, the CDR1 and CDR2 sequences are SGHDT and YYEEEE. The immunoSEQ Assay, a bias-controlled multiplex PCR, was used to amplify TCRbeta CDR3 regions from genomic DNA. The study's processing was this. Nucleated cell counts per sample were estimated from amplification of reference gene primers within the assay. To quantify the absolute abundance of each unique TCRbeta CDR3 rearrangement, sequence reads were collapsed and filtered. For each sample, productive Simpson clonality was calculated as the square root of Simpson's diversity index over productive rearrangements. The immuneACCESS repertoire file appears here via TCRdb, limited to in-frame rearrangements. These files lack a portion of the clones; in checked studies, under half of the deficit traces to unresolved V genes, and the cause of the others is not known. The V and J calls and clone size are taken from that table; D and trimming were inferred from the DNA. The sample includes fewer than 350,000 clones, with approximately 86% observed a single time. The top ten clonotypes cover roughly a tenth of the sample.

At one collaborating source in Seattle, patients were enrolled during active infection and were followed longitudinally through the course of disease. Collaborating institutions collected whole blood in K2EDTA tubes following their own protocols. Collaborator samples were shipped for TCRbeta analysis as frozen whole blood, isolated PBMCs, or DNA extracted from either sample type. With regard to this clone: Its antigen is not yet known. No qualities accompany the bases; no much larger clone lies one base away.

The source is a young man with COVID-19, enrolled during active disease. The chain is encoded by TRBV5-6 joined to TRBJ2-7, with 9 bases matching TRBD1. The sample taken for sequencing was peripheral blood. The CDR3 region: CASSLGDRASYEQYF. The DNA sequence reads TGTGCCAGCAGCTTGGGGGACAGGGCGTCCTACGAGCAGTACTTC.